This TCR beta chain is from a study of vaccination and CD4 T cells after COVID-19. Study details: Sampling post-COVID took place a median approximately 100 days after diagnosis (range 35 to 161).

Sample treatment: approximately nine-day PBMC culture with coronavirus spike peptide pools or control peptides (ViraFEST assay). TCR sequencing followed the expansion of antigen-specific T cells with peptide pools in ViraFEST. Negative selection isolated the CD4+ T cells once the cells had been cultured for under 13 days. Sequencing of cultured CD4+ T cell DNA used the Oncomine TCR Beta short-read assay. TCRdb recomputed calls from the PCR reads with MiXCR, one row per CDR3 protein. The sample lists approximately 20,000 distinct CDR3 sequences, around a third seen once, with about 15% in the top ten. The germline CDR1 and CDR2 sequences are SGHAT and FQNNGV. The V gene end was trimmed by 5 bases and the J gene end by 3 bases; junction bases not matched to a gene: 8. The CDR3 length is 15 residues. Turning to this clonotype: The antigen remains undetermined.

The TCR originated in a human donor with COVID-19. The rearrangement joins TRBV11-2 to TRBJ2-7, with TRBD1 identical over 9 bases. The source material was cultured CD4+ T cells from blood. The CDR3 reads CASSAHGGQGYEQYF. Here the CDR3 DNA reads TGTGCCAGCAGCGCACACGGGGGACAGGGCTACGAGCAGTACTTC.